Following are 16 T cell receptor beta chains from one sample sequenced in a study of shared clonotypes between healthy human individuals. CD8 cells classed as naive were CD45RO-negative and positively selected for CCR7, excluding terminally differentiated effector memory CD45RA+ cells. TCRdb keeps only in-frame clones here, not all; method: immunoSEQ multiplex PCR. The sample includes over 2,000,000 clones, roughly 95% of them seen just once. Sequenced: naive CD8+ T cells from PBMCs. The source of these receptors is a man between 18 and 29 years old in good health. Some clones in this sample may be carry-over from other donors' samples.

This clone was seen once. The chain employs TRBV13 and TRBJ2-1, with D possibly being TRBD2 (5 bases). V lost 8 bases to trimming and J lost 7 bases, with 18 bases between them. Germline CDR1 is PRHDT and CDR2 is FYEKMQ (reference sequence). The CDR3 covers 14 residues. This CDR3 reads CASYPLAFGNEQFF. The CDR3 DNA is TGTGCCAGCTACCCCTTAGCGTTCGGGAATGAGCAGTTCTTC.

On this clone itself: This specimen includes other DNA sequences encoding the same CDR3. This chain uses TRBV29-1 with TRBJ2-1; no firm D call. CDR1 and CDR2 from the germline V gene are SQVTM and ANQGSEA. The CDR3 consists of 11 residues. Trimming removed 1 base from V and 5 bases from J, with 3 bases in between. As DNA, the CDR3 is TGCAGCGTTGAAGGGGACAATGAGCAGTTCTTC. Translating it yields CSVEGDNEQFF.

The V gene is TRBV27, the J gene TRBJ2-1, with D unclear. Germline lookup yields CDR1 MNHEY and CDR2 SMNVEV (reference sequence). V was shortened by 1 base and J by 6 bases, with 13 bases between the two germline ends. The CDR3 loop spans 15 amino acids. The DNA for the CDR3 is TGTGCCAGCAGTTTATACCAGTCGGCCGGCAATGAGCAGTTCTTC. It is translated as CASSLYQSAGNEQFF.

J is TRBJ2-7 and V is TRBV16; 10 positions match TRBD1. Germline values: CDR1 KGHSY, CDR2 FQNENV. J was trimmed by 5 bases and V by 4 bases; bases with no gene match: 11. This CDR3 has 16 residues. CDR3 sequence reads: CASSLYAGTGAHEQYF. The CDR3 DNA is TGTGCCAGCAGCCTCTATGCCGGGACAGGGGCCCACGAGCAGTACTTC.

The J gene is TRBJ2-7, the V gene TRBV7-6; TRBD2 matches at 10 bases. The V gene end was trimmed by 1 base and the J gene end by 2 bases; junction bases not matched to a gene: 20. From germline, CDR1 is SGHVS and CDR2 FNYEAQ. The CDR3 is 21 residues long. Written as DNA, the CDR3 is TGTGCCAGCAGCTTAGTCGGGGTTGGACTAGCGGAGGGGAGAAACCCCTACGAGCAGTACTTC. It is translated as CASSLVGVGLAEGRNPYEQYF.

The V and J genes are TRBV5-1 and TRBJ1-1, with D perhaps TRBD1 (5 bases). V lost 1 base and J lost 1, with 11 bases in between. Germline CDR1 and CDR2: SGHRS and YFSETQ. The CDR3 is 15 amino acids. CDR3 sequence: CASSLNLGENTEAFF. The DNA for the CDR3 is TGCGCCAGCAGCTTGAATTTGGGGGAGAACACTGAAGCTTTCTTT. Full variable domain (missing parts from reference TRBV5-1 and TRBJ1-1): KAGVTQTPRYLIKTRGQQVTLSCSPISGHRSVSWYQQTPGQGLQFLFEYFSETQRNKGNFPGRFSGRQFSNSRSEMNVSTLELGDSALYLCASSLNLGENTEAFFGQGTRLTVV.

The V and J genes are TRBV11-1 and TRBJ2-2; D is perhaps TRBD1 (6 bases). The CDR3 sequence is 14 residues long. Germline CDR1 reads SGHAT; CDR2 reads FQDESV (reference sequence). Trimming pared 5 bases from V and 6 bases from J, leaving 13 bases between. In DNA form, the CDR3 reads TGTGCCAGCAGCGTCCGACAGGCCCCCGGGGAGCTGTTTTTT. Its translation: CASSVRQAPGELFF.

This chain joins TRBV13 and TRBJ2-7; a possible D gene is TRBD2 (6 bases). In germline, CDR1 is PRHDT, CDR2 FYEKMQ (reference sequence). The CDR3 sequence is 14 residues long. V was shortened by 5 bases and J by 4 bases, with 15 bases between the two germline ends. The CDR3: CASSTRLVGYEQYF. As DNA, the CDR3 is TGTGCCAGCAGCACACGACTAGTCGGGTACGAGCAGTACTTC.

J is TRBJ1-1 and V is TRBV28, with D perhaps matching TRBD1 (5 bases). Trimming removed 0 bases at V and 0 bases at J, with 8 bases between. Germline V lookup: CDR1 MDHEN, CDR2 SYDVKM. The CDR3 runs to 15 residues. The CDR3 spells CASSLWGRLNTEAFF. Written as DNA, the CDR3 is TGTGCCAGCAGTTTATGGGGACGGCTGAACACTGAAGCTTTCTTT.

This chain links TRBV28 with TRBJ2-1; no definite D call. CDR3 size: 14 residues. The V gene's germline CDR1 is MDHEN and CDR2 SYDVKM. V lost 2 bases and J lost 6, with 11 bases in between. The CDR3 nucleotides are TGTGCCAGCAGTTTACTGGTTAGCAGCAATGAGCAGTTCTTC. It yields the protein CASSLLVSSNEQFF.

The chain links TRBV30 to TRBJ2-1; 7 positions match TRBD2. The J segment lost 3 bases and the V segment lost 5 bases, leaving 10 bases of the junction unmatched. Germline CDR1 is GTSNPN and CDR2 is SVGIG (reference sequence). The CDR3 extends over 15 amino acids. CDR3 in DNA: TGTGCCTGGGGGGACCACCCGGGAGGCTACAATGAGCAGTTCTTC. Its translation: CAWGDHPGGYNEQFF. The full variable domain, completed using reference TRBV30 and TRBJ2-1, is SQTIHQWPATLVQPVGSPLSLECTVEGTSNPNLYWYRQAAGRGLQLLFYSVGIGQISSEVPQNLSASRPQDRQFILSSKKLLLSDSGFYLCAWGDHPGGYNEQFFGPGTRLTVL.

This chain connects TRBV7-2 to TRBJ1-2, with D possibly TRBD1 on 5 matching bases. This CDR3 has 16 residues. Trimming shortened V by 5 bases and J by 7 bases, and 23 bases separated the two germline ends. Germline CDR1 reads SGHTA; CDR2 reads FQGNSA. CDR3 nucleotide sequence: TGTGCCAGCAGCCCTGGGACGGTCTATCTAATCGGTGGCTACACCTTC. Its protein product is CASSPGTVYLIGGYTF. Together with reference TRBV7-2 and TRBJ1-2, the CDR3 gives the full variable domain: GAGVSQSPSNKVTEKGKDVELRCDPISGHTALYWYRQSLGQGLEFLIYFQGNSAPDKSGLPSDRFSAERTGGSVSTLTIQRTQQEDSAVYLCASSPGTVYLIGGYTFGSGTRLTVV.

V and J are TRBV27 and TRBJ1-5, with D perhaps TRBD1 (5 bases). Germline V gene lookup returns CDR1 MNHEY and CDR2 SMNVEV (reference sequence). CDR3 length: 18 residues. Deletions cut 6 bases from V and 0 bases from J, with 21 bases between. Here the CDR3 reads CASSAQTGYGGSNQPQHF. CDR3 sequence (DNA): TGTGCCAGCAGCGCGCAAACAGGATACGGGGGTAGCAATCAGCCCCAGCATTTT.

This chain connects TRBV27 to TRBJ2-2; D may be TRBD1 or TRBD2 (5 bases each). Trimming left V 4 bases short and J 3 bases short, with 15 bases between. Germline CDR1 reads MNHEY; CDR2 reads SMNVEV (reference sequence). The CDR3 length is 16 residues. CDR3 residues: CASSSDRDLHTGELFF. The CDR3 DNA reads TGTGCCAGCAGTTCGGACCGGGACCTCCACACCGGGGAGCTGTTTTTT.

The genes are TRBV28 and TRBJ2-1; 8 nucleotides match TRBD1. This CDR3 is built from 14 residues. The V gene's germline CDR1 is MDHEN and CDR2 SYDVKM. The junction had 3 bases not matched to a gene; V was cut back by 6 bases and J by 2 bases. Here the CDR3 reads CASSDRGAYNEQFF. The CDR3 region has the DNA TGTGCCAGCAGCGACAGGGGCGCCTACAATGAGCAGTTCTTC.

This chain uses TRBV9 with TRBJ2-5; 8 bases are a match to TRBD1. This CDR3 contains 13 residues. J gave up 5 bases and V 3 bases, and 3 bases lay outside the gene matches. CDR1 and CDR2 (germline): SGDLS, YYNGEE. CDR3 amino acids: CASSEWTGETQYF. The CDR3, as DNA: TGTGCCAGCAGCGAGTGGACAGGGGAGACCCAGTACTTC.